This entry concerns a single T cell receptor (beta chain). Its antigen is not known. Profiled with immunoSEQ multiplex PCR; TCRdb holds only in-frame clones, not every one. The data hold 1,500,000 or so clones, with approximately 98.5% observed a single time. CDR1 SGHNT and CDR2 YYREEE come from the germline V gene (reference sequence). The V end lost 4 bases, the J end lost 3 bases, and 10 bases lay between the germline ends. This CDR3 is 13 amino acids long. The data belong to a study of shared clonotypes between healthy human individuals. General observations from the study: Naive subsets usually exceeded memory subsets in estimated richness. Sorted-subset sequencing, rarefaction showed, was incomplete despite large depth. Across a few donors, naive CD4 shared roughly 5%, naive CD8 about 3.2%, memory CD4 roughly 2.1%, memory CD8 0.4%.

The donor cohort consisted entirely of Caucasian adults residing in Nashville, Tennessee. The genes are TRBV5-4 and TRBJ1-2, with D possibly being TRBD1 (5 bases). The specimen sequenced was naive CD4+ T cells sorted from blood. As to subset: CD45RA+ positively selected. The source is a man between 25 and 39 years old in good health. The CDR3 spells CASSPTDYYGYTF. The CDR3 DNA reads TGTGCCAGCAGCCCGACAGACTACTATGGCTACACCTTC.